The clone carrying this TCR beta chain was counted many times. The data derive from a study of patients and donors after allogeneic stem cell transplantation. The CDR3 totals 16 residues. V dropped 0 bases and J dropped 2 bases, with 14 bases sitting between them. Germline V gene data show CDR1 as ENHRY and CDR2 as SYGVKD. TCRdb analysed the RT-PCR reads with MiXCR anew, one entry per CDR3 protein. The table includes about a million distinct CDR3 sequences, more than 15% detected once. The chain couples TRBV10-3 to TRBJ2-7; D possibly uses TRBD1 or TRBD2 (6 bases each). The TCR originated in a human donor who was either an allogeneic HSCT recipient or a stem cell or donor lymphocyte infusion donor (not recorded which). It is not recorded whose cells these are; they may come from a transplant donor. Sequencing was carried out using blood, either unsorted or a sorted T cell fraction (not recorded which). The DNA of the CDR3 is TGTGCCATCAGTGAGTCGAAAAGGGGGGTCCCCTACGAGCAGTACTTC. This translates into CAISESKRGVPYEQYF.